Below are 8 T cell receptor beta chains sequenced from a single sample in a study of technical replicates of blood from a handful of donors. TCRdb keeps only in-frame clones here, not all; method: immunoSEQ multiplex PCR. The data contain tens of thousands of clones, 92% of them seen just once; the ten biggest clones take up about 0.27%. Sequencing was performed on T cells isolated from PBMCs. Every receptor here comes from a human donor in good health.

The chain combines TRBV19 with TRBJ2-1, with TRBD2 matching over 7 bases. The length of the CDR3 is 11 residues. Unmatched junction bases numbered 7, after V lost 8 bases and J lost 12 bases. Germline V gene sequence: CDR1 LNHDA, CDR2 SQIVND (reference sequence). CDR3 sequence: CASASGPWQFF. In DNA, the CDR3 is TGTGCCAGTGCTAGCGGCCCTTGGCAGTTCTTC.

The chain combines TRBV27 with TRBJ1-4, with D hard to call. Trimming removed 0 bases at V and 0 bases at J, with 17 bases between. The germline CDR1 and CDR2 sequences are MNHEY and SMNVEV (reference sequence). This CDR3 is built from 19 residues. The chain's CDR3 is CASSLSIYPTGTTNEKLFF. CDR3 nucleotide sequence: TGTGCCAGCAGTTTATCGATATACCCCACCGGGACAACTAATGAAAAACTGTTTTTT. The whole variable domain, filled in from reference TRBV27 and TRBJ1-4, reads EAQVTQNPRYLITVTGKKLTVTCSQNMNHEYMSWYRQDPGLGLRQIYYSMNVEVTDKGDVPEGYKVSRKEKRNFPLILESPSPNQTSLYFCASSLSIYPTGTTNEKLFFGSGTQLSVL.

The chain's CDR3 is CASSILGGGGTEAFF. CDR3 coding DNA: TGTGCCAGTAGTATTCTCGGAGGGGGGGGCACTGAAGCTTTCTTT. The chain combines TRBV19 with TRBJ1-1, with D perhaps matching TRBD1 (6 bases). The CDR3 consists of 15 residues. Trimming took off 3 bases at V and 4 bases at J, with 15 bases between the two ends. Germline loops: CDR1 LNHDA, CDR2 SQIVND (reference sequence).

V and J are TRBV10-2 and TRBJ1-2; 8 bases line up with TRBD1. This CDR3 is built from 14 residues. From germline, CDR1 is WSHSY and CDR2 SAAADI. V was clipped by 4 bases and J by 5 bases; unmatched bases: 6. The chain's CDR3 is CASSGQGIVYGYTF. The CDR3 DNA reads as TGCGCCAGCAGTGGACAGGGGATAGTGTATGGCTACACCTTC.

V is TRBV7-9 and J is TRBJ2-2, with D perhaps TRBD2 (6 bases). The germline V gene encodes CDR1 SEHNR and CDR2 FQNEAQ (reference sequence). Trimming pared 6 bases from V and 7 bases from J, leaving 21 bases between. The CDR3 has 16 amino acids. CDR3 loop: CASRYFRTLEGGELFF. The CDR3 DNA is TGTGCCAGCAGATACTTCCGGACCCTGGAGGGCGGGGAGCTGTTTTTT.

The chain couples TRBV28 to TRBJ2-7; the D gene is possibly TRBD1 (5 bases). Germline CDR1 is MDHEN and CDR2 is SYDVKM. The CDR3 spans 14 residues. Trimming pared 7 bases from V and 2 bases from J, leaving 15 bases between. CDR3 nucleotides: TGTGCCAGCACCCAATCTGGGGCGCCCTACGAGCAGTACTTC. It encodes CASTQSGAPYEQYF.

CDR3 residues: CASSQTSRRELFF. The DNA of the CDR3 is TGTGCCAGCAGCCAAACTAGTCGCCGGGAGCTGTTTTTT. The chain couples TRBV28 to TRBJ2-2; tentative D call: TRBD2 (5 bases). Trimming removed 6 bases at V and 9 bases at J, with 14 bases between. This CDR3 spans 13 amino acids. From germline, CDR1 is MDHEN and CDR2 SYDVKM.

CDR3 sequence reads: CASSFETGANVLTF. As DNA, the CDR3 is TGCGCCAGCAGCTTCGAGACAGGGGCCAACGTCCTGACTTTC. V gene TRBV5-1 combines with J gene TRBJ2-6; unclear D gene. The CDR3 is 14 amino acids. Germline V CDR1 and CDR2: SGHRS, YFSETQ. The V end was cut by 2 bases, the J end by 4 bases, with 7 bases between.